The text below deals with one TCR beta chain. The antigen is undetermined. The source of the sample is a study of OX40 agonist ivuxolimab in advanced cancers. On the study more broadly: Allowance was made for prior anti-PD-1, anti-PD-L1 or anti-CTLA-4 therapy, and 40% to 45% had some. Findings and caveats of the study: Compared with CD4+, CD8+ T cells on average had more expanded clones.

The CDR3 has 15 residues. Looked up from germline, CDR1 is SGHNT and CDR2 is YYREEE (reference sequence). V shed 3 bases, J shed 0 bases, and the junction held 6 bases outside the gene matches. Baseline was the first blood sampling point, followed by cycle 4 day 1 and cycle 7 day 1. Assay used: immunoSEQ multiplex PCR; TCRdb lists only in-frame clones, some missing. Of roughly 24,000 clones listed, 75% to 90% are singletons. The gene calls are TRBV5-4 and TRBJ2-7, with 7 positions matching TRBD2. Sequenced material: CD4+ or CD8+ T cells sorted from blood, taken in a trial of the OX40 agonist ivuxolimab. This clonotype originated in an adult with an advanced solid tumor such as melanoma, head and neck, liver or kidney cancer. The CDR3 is CASSSGGPSSYEQYF. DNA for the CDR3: TGTGCCAGCAGCTCGGGGGGACCTAGCTCCTACGAGCAGTACTTC.